This T cell receptor beta chain was retrieved from a study of OX40 agonist ivuxolimab in advanced cancers. Study information: The study reported partial responses in three patients: one hepatocellular carcinoma, two cutaneous melanoma. Study findings and constraints: At 0.1 to 3.0 mg/kg and by week 6, clonal expansion occurred in CD4+ and CD8+ blood T cells.

If patients had autoimmune disease history or systemic immunosuppression, they were excluded. Blood specimens came from baseline, cycle 4 day 1, and cycle 7 day 1. Clones were read by immunoSEQ multiplex PCR, and TCRdb kept only the in-frame ones, dropping some. The table includes 70,000 to 95,000 clones, around 94% detected once. About this clone: The antigen is not known.

The CDR3 totals 15 residues. The V end was cut by 4 bases, the J end by 5 bases, with 19 bases between. Germline CDR1 SGHDT, CDR2 YYEEEE. Sequenced here: CD4+ or CD8+ T cells sorted from blood, sampled in a trial of the OX40 agonist ivuxolimab. The origin of this receptor is an adult with an advanced solid tumor such as melanoma, head and neck, liver or kidney cancer. The chain recombines TRBV5-6 with TRBJ2-7; D is possibly TRBD1 (5 bases). CDR3 amino acids: CASSPLGQGLNEQYF. The CDR3 bases are TGTGCCAGCAGCCCCTTAGGGCAGGGCCTGAACGAGCAGTACTTC.